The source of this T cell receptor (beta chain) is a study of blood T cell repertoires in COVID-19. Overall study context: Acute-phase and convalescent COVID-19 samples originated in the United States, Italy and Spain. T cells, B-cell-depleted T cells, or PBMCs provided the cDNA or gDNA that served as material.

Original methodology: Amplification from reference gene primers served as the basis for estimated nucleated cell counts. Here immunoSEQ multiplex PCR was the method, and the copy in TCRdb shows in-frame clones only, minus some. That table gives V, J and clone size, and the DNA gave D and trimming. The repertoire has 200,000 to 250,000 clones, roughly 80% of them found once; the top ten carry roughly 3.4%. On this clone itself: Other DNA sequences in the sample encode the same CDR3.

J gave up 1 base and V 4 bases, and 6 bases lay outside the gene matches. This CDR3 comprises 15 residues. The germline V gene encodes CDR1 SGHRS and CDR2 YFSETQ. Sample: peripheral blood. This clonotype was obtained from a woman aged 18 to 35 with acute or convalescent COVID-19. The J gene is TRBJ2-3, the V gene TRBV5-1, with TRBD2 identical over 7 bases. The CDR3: CASSRSGIGTDTQYF. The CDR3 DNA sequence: TGCGCCAGCAGCCGCAGCGGGATAGGCACAGATACGCAGTATTTT.